The sequence of this T cell receptor (beta chain) was determined in a study of post-analysis software for immune sequencing data. Built from TCR beta cDNA, the libraries had unique molecular identifiers in them. TCRdb re-called the PCR reads with MiXCR, one entry per CDR3 protein. The sample has 450,000 to 650,000 distinct CDR3 sequences; roughly 45% are singletons. CDR3 length: 15 amino acids. The germline gives CDR1 WNHNN, CDR2 SYGVQD (reference sequence). Trimming pared 3 bases from V and 2 bases from J, leaving 14 bases between. For this clonotype: Its specificity is unknown.

Points from the study as a whole: In patients, four to six TRBV segments were more frequent than in controls, with TRBV5-6, TRBV5-1 and TRBV20-1 among them.

The J gene is TRBJ2-7, the V gene TRBV10-1; D may be TRBD1 or TRBD2 (6 bases each). The sample was blood. This TCR was sampled from a girl between 5 and 17 years old with multiple sclerosis. Written as DNA, the CDR3 is TGCGCCAGCAGTGAAATTACCGGGGGCGCCTACGAGCAGTACTTC. It yields the protein CASSEITGGAYEQYF.